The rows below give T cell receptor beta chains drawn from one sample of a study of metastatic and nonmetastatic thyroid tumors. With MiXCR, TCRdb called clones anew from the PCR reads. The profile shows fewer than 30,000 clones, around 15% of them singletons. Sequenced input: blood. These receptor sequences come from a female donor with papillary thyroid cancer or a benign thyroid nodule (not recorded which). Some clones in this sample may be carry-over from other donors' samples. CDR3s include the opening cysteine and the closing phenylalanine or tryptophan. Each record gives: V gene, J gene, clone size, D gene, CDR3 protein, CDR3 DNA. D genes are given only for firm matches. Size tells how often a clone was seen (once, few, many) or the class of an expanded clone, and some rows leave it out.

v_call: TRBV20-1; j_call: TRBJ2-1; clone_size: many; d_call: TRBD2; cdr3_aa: CSAHRTSDVYNEQFF; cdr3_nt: TGCAGTGCTCATCGGACTAGCGACGTCTACAATGAGCAGTTCTTC
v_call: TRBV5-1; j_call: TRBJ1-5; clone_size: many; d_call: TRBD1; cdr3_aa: CASSPKPFGTGEQPQHF; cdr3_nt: TGCGCCAGCAGCCCCAAACCCTTCGGGACAGGGGAACAGCCCCAGCATTTT
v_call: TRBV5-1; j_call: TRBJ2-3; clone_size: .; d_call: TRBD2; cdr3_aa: CASSLGASGGDTQYF; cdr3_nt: TGCGCCAGCAGCTTGGGAGCGAGCGGGGGAGATACGCAGTATTTT
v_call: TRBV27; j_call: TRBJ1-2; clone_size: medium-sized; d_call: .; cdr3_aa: CASSSFGGNYGYTF; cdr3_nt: TGTGCCAGCAGCTCCTTCGGGGGGAACTATGGCTACACCTTC
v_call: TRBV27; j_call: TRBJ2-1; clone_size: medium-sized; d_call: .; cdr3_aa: CASSLFQGIIYNEQFF; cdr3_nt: TGTGCCAGCAGTTTATTTCAGGGGATTATCTACAATGAGCAGTTCTTC
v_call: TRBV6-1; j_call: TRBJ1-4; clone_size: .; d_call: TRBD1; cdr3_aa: CASSAGTVGLFF; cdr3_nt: TGTGCCAGCAGTGCCGGGACAGTGGGACTGTTTTTT
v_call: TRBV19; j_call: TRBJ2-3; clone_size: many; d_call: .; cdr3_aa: CASSMRGSSTDTQYF; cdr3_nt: TGTGCCAGTAGTATGCGCGGATCTAGCACAGATACGCAGTATTTT
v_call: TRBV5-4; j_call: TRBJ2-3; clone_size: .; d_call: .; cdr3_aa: CASSLEVASTDTQYF; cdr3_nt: TGTGCCAGCAGCTTGGAAGTAGCGAGCACAGATACGCAGTATTTT
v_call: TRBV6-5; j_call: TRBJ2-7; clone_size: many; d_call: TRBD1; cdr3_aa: CASSVTGGSSYEQYF; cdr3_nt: TGTGCCAGCAGCGTTACAGGGGGCAGCTCCTACGAGCAGTACTTC
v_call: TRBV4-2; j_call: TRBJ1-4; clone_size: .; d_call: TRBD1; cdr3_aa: CASSLYRDRTNEKLFF; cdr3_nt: TGTGCCAGCAGCCTATACCGGGACAGAACTAATGAAAAACTGTTTTTT
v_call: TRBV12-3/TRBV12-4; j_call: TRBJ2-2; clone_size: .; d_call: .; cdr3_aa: CASSSGGHTGELFF; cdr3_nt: TGTGCCAGCAGTTCCGGGGGGCACACCGGGGAGCTGTTTTTT
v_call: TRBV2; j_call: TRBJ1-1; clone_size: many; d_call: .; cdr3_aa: CASRQGFAFF; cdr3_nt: TGTGCCAGCAGGCAGGGTTTTGCTTTCTTT
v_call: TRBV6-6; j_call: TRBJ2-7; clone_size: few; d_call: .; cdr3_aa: CASWTRAGQAGSNYEQYF; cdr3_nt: TGTGCCAGCTGGACCAGGGCCGGGCAAGCGGGTTCTAACTACGAGCAGTACTTC
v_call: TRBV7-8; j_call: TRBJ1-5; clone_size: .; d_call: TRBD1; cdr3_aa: CASSDDRDLQPQHF; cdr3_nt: TGTGCCAGCAGCGATGACAGGGATCTACAGCCCCAGCATTTT
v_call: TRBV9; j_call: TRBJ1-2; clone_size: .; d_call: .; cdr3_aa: CASSPQSAEGYGYTF; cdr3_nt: TGTGCCAGCAGCCCCCAAAGCGCGGAGGGATACGGCTACACCTTC
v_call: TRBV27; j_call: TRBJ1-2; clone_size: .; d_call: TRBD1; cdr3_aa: CASSFLDRRANYGYTF; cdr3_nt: TGTGCCAGCAGTTTCTTGGACAGGCGGGCTAACTATGGCTACACCTTC
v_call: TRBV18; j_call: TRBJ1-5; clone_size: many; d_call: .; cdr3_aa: CASSPVQSSNQPQHF; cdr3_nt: TGTGCCAGCTCACCAGTACAGAGTAGCAATCAGCCCCAGCATTTT
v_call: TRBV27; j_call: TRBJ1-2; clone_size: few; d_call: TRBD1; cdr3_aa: CASSLGQGFRYTF; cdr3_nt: TGTGCCAGCAGTTTGGGACAGGGGTTTCGCTACACCTTC
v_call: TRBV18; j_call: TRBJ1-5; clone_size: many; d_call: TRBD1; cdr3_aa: CASSPEQGGQPQHF; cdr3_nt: TGTGCCAGCTCACCTGAACAGGGGGGTCAGCCCCAGCATTTT
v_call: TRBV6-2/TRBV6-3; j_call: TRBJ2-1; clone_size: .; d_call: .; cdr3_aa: CASSYGLVNEQFF; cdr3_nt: TGTGCCAGCAGTTACGGTCTTGTCAATGAGCAGTTCTTC
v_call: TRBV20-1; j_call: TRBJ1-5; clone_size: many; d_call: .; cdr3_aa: CSARLPTGSNQPQHF; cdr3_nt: TGCAGTGCTAGACTCCCGACAGGAAGCAATCAGCCCCAGCATTTT
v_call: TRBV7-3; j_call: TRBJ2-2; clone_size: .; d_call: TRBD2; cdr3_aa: CASSLTSGGPGELFF; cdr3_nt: TGTGCCAGCAGCTTAACTAGCGGGGGGCCCGGGGAGCTGTTTTTT
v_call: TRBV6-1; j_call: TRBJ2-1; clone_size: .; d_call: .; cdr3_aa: CASKEETTYNEQFF; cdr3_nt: TGTGCCAGCAAAGAAGAGACTACCTACAATGAGCAGTTCTTC
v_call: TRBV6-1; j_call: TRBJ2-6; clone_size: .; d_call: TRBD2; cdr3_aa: CATIRGVGANVLTF; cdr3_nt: TGTGCCACCATCCGGGGGGTTGGGGCCAACGTCCTGACTTTC
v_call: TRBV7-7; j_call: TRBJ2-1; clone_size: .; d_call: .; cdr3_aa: CASSLLGQYNEQFF; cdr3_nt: TGTGCTAGCAGCTTGTTGGGCCAGTACAATGAGCAGTTCTTC
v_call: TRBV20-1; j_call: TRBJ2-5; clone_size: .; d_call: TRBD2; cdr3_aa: CSASPTSGVVPETQYF; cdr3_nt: TGCAGTGCTAGTCCTACTAGCGGGGTTGTCCCGGAGACCCAGTACTTC
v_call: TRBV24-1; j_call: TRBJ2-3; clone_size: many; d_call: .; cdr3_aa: CATSGGGGAGTDTQYF; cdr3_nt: TGTGCCACCAGTGGGGGTGGGGGCGCAGGCACAGATACGCAGTATTTT
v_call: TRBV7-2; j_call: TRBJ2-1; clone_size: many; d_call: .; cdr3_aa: CASSQFGVNEQFF; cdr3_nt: TGTGCCAGCAGCCAATTCGGGGTCAATGAGCAGTTCTTC
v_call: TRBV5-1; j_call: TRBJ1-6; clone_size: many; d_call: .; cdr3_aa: CASSLVSYNSPLHF; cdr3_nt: TGCGCCAGCAGCTTGGTATCCTATAATTCACCCCTCCACTTT
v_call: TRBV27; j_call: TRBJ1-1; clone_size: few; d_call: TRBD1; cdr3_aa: CASSSYRGRRTEAFF; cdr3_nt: TGTGCCAGCAGTTCGTACAGGGGGCGGAGGACTGAAGCTTTCTTT
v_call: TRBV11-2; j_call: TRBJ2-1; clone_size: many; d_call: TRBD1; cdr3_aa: CASSLDRGNEQFF; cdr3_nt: TGTGCCAGCAGCTTGGACAGGGGCAATGAGCAGTTCTTC
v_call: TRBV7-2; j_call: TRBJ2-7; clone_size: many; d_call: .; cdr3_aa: CASSLDWNGEQYF; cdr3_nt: TGTGCCAGCAGCTTAGATTGGAATGGCGAGCAGTACTTC
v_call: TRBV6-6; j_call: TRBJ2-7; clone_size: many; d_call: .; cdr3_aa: CASSYSRGAGVREQYF; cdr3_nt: TGTGCCAGCAGTTATTCTCGGGGGGCAGGGGTTAGGGAGCAGTACTTC
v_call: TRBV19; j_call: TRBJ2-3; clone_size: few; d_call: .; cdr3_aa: CASRGEKDTQYF; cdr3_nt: TGTGCCAGTAGAGGAGAAAAAGATACGCAGTATTTT
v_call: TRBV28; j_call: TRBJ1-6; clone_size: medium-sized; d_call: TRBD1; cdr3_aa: CASSLSGTGVQPLHF; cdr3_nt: TGTGCCAGCAGTTTATCCGGGACAGGGGTGCAACCCCTCCACTTT
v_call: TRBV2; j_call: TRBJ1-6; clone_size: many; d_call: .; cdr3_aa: CASSEVSQGGSPLHF; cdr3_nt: TGTGCCAGCAGTGAAGTTTCACAGGGAGGCTCACCCCTCCACTTT
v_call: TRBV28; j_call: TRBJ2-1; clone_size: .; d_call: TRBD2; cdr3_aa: CASSLYTGSSGRGSYNEQFF; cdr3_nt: TGTGCCAGCAGTTTATATACTGGTTCTAGCGGGAGGGGGTCCTACAATGAGCAGTTCTTC
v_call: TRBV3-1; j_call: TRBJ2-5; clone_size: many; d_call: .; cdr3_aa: CASSQKGLYQETQYF; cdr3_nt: TGTGCCAGCAGCCAAAAGGGACTGTACCAAGAGACCCAGTACTTC
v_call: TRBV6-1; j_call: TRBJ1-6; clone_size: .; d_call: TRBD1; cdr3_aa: CASSEYGQGHNSPLHF; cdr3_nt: TGTGCCAGCAGTGAATACGGACAGGGGCATAATTCACCCCTCCACTTT
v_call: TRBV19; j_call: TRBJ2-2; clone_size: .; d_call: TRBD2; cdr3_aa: CASSLAGGPTWELFF; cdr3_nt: TGTGCCAGTAGCCTCGCGGGGGGGCCTACCTGGGAGCTGTTTTTT
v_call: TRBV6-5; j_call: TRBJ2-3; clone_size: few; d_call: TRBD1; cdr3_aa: CASSYLYRGRGGDTQYF; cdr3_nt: TGTGCCAGCAGTTACCTTTACAGGGGGCGCGGAGGAGATACGCAGTATTTT
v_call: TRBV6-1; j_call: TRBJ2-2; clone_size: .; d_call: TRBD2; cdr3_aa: CASRGTRGTGELFF; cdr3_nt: TGTGCCAGCAGAGGGACTAGAGGAACCGGGGAGCTGTTTTTT
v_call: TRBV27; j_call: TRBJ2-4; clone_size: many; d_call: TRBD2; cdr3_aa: CASGRRLAANKNIQYF; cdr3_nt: TGTGCCAGCGGACGACGACTAGCGGCAAATAAAAACATTCAGTACTTC
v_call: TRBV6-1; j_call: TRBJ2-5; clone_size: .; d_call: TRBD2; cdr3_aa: CASSSKTSAQETQYF; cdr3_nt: TGTGCCAGCAGCTCGAAGACTAGCGCCCAAGAGACCCAGTACTTC
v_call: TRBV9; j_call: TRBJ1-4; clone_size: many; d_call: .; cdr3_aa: CASSVEGAGEKLFF; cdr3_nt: TGTGCCAGCAGCGTAGAAGGGGCAGGGGAAAAACTGTTTTTT
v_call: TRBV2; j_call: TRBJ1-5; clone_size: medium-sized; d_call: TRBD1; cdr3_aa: CASSTGQGNVPQHF; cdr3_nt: TGTGCCAGCAGTACGGGACAGGGGAACGTTCCCCAGCATTTT
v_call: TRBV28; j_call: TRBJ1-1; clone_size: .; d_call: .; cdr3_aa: CASSRDGGEAFF; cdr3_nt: TGTGCCAGCAGCCGGGACGGGGGAGAAGCTTTCTTT
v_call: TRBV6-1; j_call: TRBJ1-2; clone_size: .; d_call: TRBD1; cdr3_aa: CVSGRRDSYGYTF; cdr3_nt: TGTGTCAGCGGTCGCCGGGACAGCTATGGCTACACCTTC
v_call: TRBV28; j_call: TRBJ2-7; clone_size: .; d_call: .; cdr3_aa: CASSSQPYEQYF; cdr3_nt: TGTGCCAGCAGTTCCCAACCCTACGAGCAGTACTTC
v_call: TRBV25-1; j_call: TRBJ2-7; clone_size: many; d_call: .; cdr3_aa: CASTDSPYEQYF; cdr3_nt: TGTGCCAGCACCGACAGCCCCTACGAGCAGTACTTC
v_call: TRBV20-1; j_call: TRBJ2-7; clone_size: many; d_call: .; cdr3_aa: CSAGGSWPSEQYF; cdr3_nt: TGCAGTGCCGGAGGGAGCTGGCCCTCCGAGCAGTACTTC
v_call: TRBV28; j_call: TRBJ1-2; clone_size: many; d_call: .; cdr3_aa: CASSLSNYGYTF; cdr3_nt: TGTGCCAGCAGTTTGTCTAACTATGGCTACACCTTC
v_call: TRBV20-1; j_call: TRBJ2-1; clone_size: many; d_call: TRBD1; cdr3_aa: CSGNRGPEQFF; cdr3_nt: TGCAGTGGCAACAGGGGTCCTGAGCAGTTCTTC
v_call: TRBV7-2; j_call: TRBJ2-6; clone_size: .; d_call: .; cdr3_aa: CASSPRSGANVLTF; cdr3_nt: TGTGCCAGCAGCCCCCGCTCTGGGGCCAACGTCCTGACTTTC
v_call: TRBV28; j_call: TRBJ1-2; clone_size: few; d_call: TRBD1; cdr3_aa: CASRKGQGVGYGYTF; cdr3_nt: TGTGCCAGCAGGAAAGGACAGGGGGTGGGCTATGGCTACACCTTC
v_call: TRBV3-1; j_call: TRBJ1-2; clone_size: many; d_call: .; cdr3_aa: CASSQNQGPWGYTF; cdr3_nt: TGTGCCAGCAGCCAAAACCAGGGGCCCTGGGGCTACACCTTC